A selection of T cell receptor beta chains follows, all from one sample in a study of blood T cell repertoires in COVID-19. Using immunoSEQ multiplex PCR, the repertoire was profiled, and TCRdb retains in-frame clones only, with some absent. The table has fewer than 300,000 clones, 81% seen once. The material sequenced was peripheral blood. These TCRs come from a woman aged 55-70 years with active or convalescent COVID-19. Both conserved end residues are part of each CDR3. Fields, in order: J gene, clone size, D gene, V gene, CDR3 protein, CDR3 DNA. D genes are given only for firm matches. Some rows mark clone size as missing; the rest say once, few, many or name a class of expanded clone.

j_gene: TRBJ2-7; abundance: .; d_gene: .; v_gene: TRBV7-2; CDR3aa: CASSLGHPGSYEQYF; CDR3nt: TGTGCCAGCAGCTTAGGCCACCCGGGGTCCTACGAGCAGTACTTC
j_gene: TRBJ1-3; abundance: .; d_gene: TRBD1; v_gene: TRBV10-2; CDR3aa: CASPSRGQEPNTIYF; CDR3nt: TGCGCCAGCCCCTCTCGAGGACAGGAACCTAACACCATATATTTT
j_gene: TRBJ2-2; abundance: .; d_gene: .; v_gene: TRBV7-2; CDR3aa: CASSFPPGGSNTGELFF; CDR3nt: TGTGCCAGCAGCTTCCCTCCGGGCGGGTCGAACACCGGGGAGCTGTTTTTT
j_gene: TRBJ1-2; abundance: .; d_gene: TRBD1; v_gene: TRBV2; CDR3aa: CSGTGGNGYTF; CDR3nt: TGTTCCGGGACAGGGGGGAATGGCTACACCTTC
j_gene: TRBJ1-2; abundance: .; d_gene: TRBD1; v_gene: TRBV6-2/TRBV6-3; CDR3aa: CASSLTTGGYYGYTF; CDR3nt: TGTGCCAGCAGCCTTACGACAGGGGGCTACTATGGCTACACCTTC
j_gene: TRBJ2-7; abundance: once; d_gene: .; v_gene: TRBV5-1; CDR3aa: CASSFTATYEQYF; CDR3nt: TGCGCCAGCAGCTTCACCGCTACCTACGAGCAGTACTTC
j_gene: TRBJ1-6; abundance: .; d_gene: TRBD1; v_gene: TRBV11-1; CDR3aa: CASSSDRGNGSPLHF; CDR3nt: TGTGCCAGCAGCTCGGACAGGGGGAATGGTTCACCCCTCCACTTT
j_gene: TRBJ2-5; abundance: .; d_gene: .; v_gene: TRBV11-2; CDR3aa: CASSPRRVNFQQETQYF; CDR3nt: TGTGCCAGCAGCCCAAGGCGGGTTAATTTCCAACAAGAGACCCAGTACTTC
j_gene: TRBJ2-2; abundance: .; d_gene: .; v_gene: TRBV5-1; CDR3aa: CASSDGQLAPKGELFF; CDR3nt: TGCGCCAGCAGCGATGGACAACTAGCTCCAAAGGGGGAGCTGTTTTTT
j_gene: TRBJ1-5; abundance: .; d_gene: TRBD1; v_gene: TRBV7-9; CDR3aa: CASSFGDRDNQPQHF; CDR3nt: TGTGCCAGCAGCTTTGGGGACAGAGACAATCAGCCCCAGCATTTT
j_gene: TRBJ2-7; abundance: .; d_gene: .; v_gene: TRBV7-9; CDR3aa: CASRGQSDEQYF; CDR3nt: TGTGCCAGCAGAGGACAGTCCGACGAGCAGTACTTC
j_gene: TRBJ1-6; abundance: .; d_gene: .; v_gene: TRBV7-2; CDR3aa: CASSLIGGYNSPLHF; CDR3nt: TGTGCCAGCAGCTTAATAGGGGGCTATAATTCACCCCTCCACTTT
j_gene: TRBJ1-2; abundance: .; d_gene: TRBD1; v_gene: TRBV7-2; CDR3aa: CASSPTPGQALNYGYTF; CDR3nt: TGTGCCAGCAGCCCAACCCCTGGACAGGCGTTGAACTATGGCTACACCTTC
j_gene: TRBJ1-3; abundance: .; d_gene: .; v_gene: TRBV10-3; CDR3aa: CAKGEGPGNTIYF; CDR3nt: TGTGCCAAAGGGGAAGGTCCTGGAAACACCATATATTTT
j_gene: TRBJ2-7; abundance: .; d_gene: .; v_gene: TRBV19; CDR3aa: CASSITSLYEQYF; CDR3nt: TGTGCCAGTAGTATAACCAGTCTCTACGAGCAGTACTTC
j_gene: TRBJ2-1; abundance: .; d_gene: .; v_gene: TRBV4-3; CDR3aa: CASSQGSTYNEQFF; CDR3nt: TGCGCCAGCAGCCAAGGATCTACGTACAATGAGCAGTTCTTC
j_gene: TRBJ2-7; abundance: .; d_gene: TRBD1; v_gene: TRBV18; CDR3aa: CASSGQAEQYF; CDR3nt: TGTGCCAGCTCCGGACAGGCCGAGCAGTACTTC
j_gene: TRBJ2-2; abundance: .; d_gene: .; v_gene: TRBV19; CDR3aa: CASSIDHYTGELFF; CDR3nt: TGTGCCAGTAGTATAGATCACTACACCGGGGAGCTGTTTTTT
j_gene: TRBJ2-6; abundance: .; d_gene: TRBD1; v_gene: TRBV5-6; CDR3aa: CASSLPTGWGSGANVLTF; CDR3nt: TGTGCCAGCAGCCTTCCGACAGGGTGGGGCTCTGGGGCCAACGTCCTGACTTTC
j_gene: TRBJ2-2; abundance: .; d_gene: TRBD1; v_gene: TRBV5-1; CDR3aa: CASSSMTGSTGELFF; CDR3nt: TGCGCCAGCAGCTCAATGACAGGGTCGACCGGGGAGCTGTTTTTT
j_gene: TRBJ1-1; abundance: few; d_gene: .; v_gene: TRBV7-6; CDR3aa: CASSKGRVAEAFF; CDR3nt: TGTGCCAGCTCAAAGGGGCGAGTAGCTGAAGCTTTCTTT
j_gene: TRBJ2-5; abundance: .; d_gene: TRBD1; v_gene: TRBV2; CDR3aa: CASSEVRTVQGAQYF; CDR3nt: TGTGCCAGCAGTGAAGTTCGGACGGTCCAGGGGGCCCAGTACTTC
j_gene: TRBJ1-2; abundance: .; d_gene: .; v_gene: TRBV12-3/TRBV12-4; CDR3aa: CASSPEHGYGYTF; CDR3nt: TGTGCCAGCAGCCCCGAGCACGGCTATGGCTACACCTTC
j_gene: TRBJ1-5; abundance: .; d_gene: .; v_gene: TRBV19; CDR3aa: CASSIGDTNQPQHF; CDR3nt: TGTGCCAGTAGTATCGGCGACACCAATCAGCCCCAGCATTTT
j_gene: TRBJ2-3; abundance: .; d_gene: .; v_gene: TRBV6-2/TRBV6-3; CDR3aa: CASSYLNRDTDTQYF; CDR3nt: TGTGCCAGCAGTTACCTTAACAGGGACACAGATACGCAGTATTTT
j_gene: TRBJ2-3; abundance: few; d_gene: .; v_gene: TRBV9; CDR3aa: CASSVVRGRTDTQYF; CDR3nt: TGTGCCAGCAGCGTAGTCAGGGGACGCACAGATACGCAGTATTTT
j_gene: TRBJ2-1; abundance: .; d_gene: TRBD2; v_gene: TRBV19; CDR3aa: CASSPLLAGGPEQFF; CDR3nt: TGTGCCAGTAGTCCCTTACTAGCGGGGGGACCTGAGCAGTTCTTC
j_gene: TRBJ2-1; abundance: .; d_gene: TRBD2; v_gene: TRBV9; CDR3aa: CASSVRWERGSTYNEQFF; CDR3nt: TGTGCCAGCAGCGTACGGTGGGAGCGGGGGTCTACCTACAATGAGCAGTTCTTC
j_gene: TRBJ2-2; abundance: once; d_gene: .; v_gene: TRBV14; CDR3aa: CASSLGMRGHLKTNTGELFF; CDR3nt: TGTGCCAGCAGCCTAGGAATGAGGGGACACCTCAAAACGAACACCGGGGAGCTGTTTTTT
j_gene: TRBJ2-6; abundance: .; d_gene: TRBD2; v_gene: TRBV6-5; CDR3aa: CASQRGYSGANVLTF; CDR3nt: TGTGCCAGCCAGCGGGGATACTCTGGGGCCAACGTCCTGACTTTC
j_gene: TRBJ1-2; abundance: .; d_gene: .; v_gene: TRBV13; CDR3aa: CASGKGSNYGYTF; CDR3nt: TGTGCCAGCGGCAAGGGGTCTAACTATGGCTACACCTTC
j_gene: TRBJ2-7; abundance: .; d_gene: .; v_gene: TRBV29-1; CDR3aa: CSVLGLHYEQYF; CDR3nt: TGCAGCGTTTTAGGACTGCACTACGAGCAGTACTTC
j_gene: TRBJ1-1; abundance: .; d_gene: .; v_gene: TRBV2; CDR3aa: CASSEWGQSNTEAFF; CDR3nt: TGTGCCAGCAGTGAATGGGGGCAGTCGAACACTGAAGCTTTCTTT
j_gene: TRBJ2-7; abundance: .; d_gene: TRBD1; v_gene: TRBV7-2; CDR3aa: CASSLRQGALVEQYF; CDR3nt: TGTGCCAGCAGCTTACGCCAGGGGGCGCTGGTCGAGCAGTACTTC
j_gene: TRBJ2-7; abundance: .; d_gene: .; v_gene: TRBV19; CDR3aa: CASSIVGDFYEQYF; CDR3nt: TGTGCCAGTAGTATAGTGGGGGACTTCTACGAGCAGTACTTC
j_gene: TRBJ2-7; abundance: .; d_gene: .; v_gene: TRBV28; CDR3aa: CASSVTGPSYEQYF; CDR3nt: TGTGCCAGCAGTGTGACAGGCCCTTCCTACGAGCAGTACTTC
j_gene: TRBJ1-6; abundance: once; d_gene: TRBD1; v_gene: TRBV6-4; CDR3aa: CASSDQGDGSSPLHF; CDR3nt: TGTGCCAGCAGTGACCAGGGGGACGGGAGCTCACCCCTCCACTTT
j_gene: TRBJ1-2; abundance: .; d_gene: .; v_gene: TRBV19; CDR3aa: CASSIGTRANYGYTF; CDR3nt: TGTGCCAGTAGTATAGGAACTCGCGCCAACTATGGCTACACCTTC
j_gene: TRBJ2-7; abundance: .; d_gene: TRBD1; v_gene: TRBV27; CDR3aa: CASSGSGTDTYEQYF; CDR3nt: TGTGCCAGCAGTGGTTCCGGGACAGATACCTACGAGCAGTACTTC
j_gene: TRBJ2-3; abundance: many; d_gene: TRBD2; v_gene: TRBV19; CDR3aa: CASSLTSGTRTDTQYF; CDR3nt: TGTGCCAGTAGTCTCACTAGCGGGACCCGCACAGATACGCAGTATTTT
j_gene: TRBJ2-3; abundance: .; d_gene: .; v_gene: TRBV3-1/TRBV3-2; CDR3aa: CASSPSGSRTDTQYF; CDR3nt: TGTGCCAGCAGTCCGAGCGGGTCTCGCACAGATACGCAGTATTTT
j_gene: TRBJ1-4; abundance: .; d_gene: TRBD1; v_gene: TRBV9; CDR3aa: CASSVARDSSNEKLFF; CDR3nt: TGTGCCAGCAGCGTAGCGAGGGACAGCTCGAATGAAAAACTGTTTTTT
j_gene: TRBJ2-7; abundance: .; d_gene: .; v_gene: TRBV4-3; CDR3aa: CASSQDPGSSYEQYF; CDR3nt: TGCGCCAGCAGCCAAGATCCGGGGAGCTCCTACGAGCAGTACTTC
j_gene: TRBJ1-2; abundance: .; d_gene: TRBD1; v_gene: TRBV12-3/TRBV12-4; CDR3aa: CASSPGGYGYTF; CDR3nt: TGTGCCAGCAGCCCAGGGGGCTACGGCTACACCTTC
j_gene: TRBJ1-2; abundance: .; d_gene: TRBD1; v_gene: TRBV5-4; CDR3aa: CASSSHRGGYGYTF; CDR3nt: TGTGCCAGCAGCTCCCACAGGGGAGGCTATGGCTACACCTTC